These 8 T cell receptor beta chains share one sample of origin, sequenced in a study of blood T cells in healthy people across ages. Sample-barcoded 5' priming and a J-beta primer mix drove a second PCR of roughly 6 to 12 cycles. TCRdb processed the 5' RACE reads anew with MiXCR; each CDR3 protein has one entry. This repertoire shows approximately 1,000,000 distinct CDR3 sequences, more than 30% found once; its top ten account for less than 15%. What was sequenced was blood. These receptors all stem from a man between 18 and 35 years old in good health.

The chain couples TRBV10-3 to TRBJ2-7; TRBD1 matches at 8 bases. This CDR3 region has 14 residues. Germline-derived CDR1 and CDR2 are ENHRY and SYGVKD. The V and J ends lost 5 bases and 5 bases, in that order; junction bases with no gene match: 8. The CDR3 protein is CAISSQGVKDEQYF. The DNA of the CDR3 is TGTGCCATCAGTTCACAGGGGGTCAAGGACGAGCAGTACTTC.

This chain uses TRBV6-5 with TRBJ1-4; a weak D match, TRBD1 (5 bases). The CDR3 length is 16 residues. The germline V gene has CDR1 MNHEY and CDR2 SVGAGI. The V gene lost 0 bases and the J gene lost 2 bases, with 10 bases spanning the gap. The CDR3 loop reads CASSYSGEATNEKLFF. DNA for the CDR3: TGTGCCAGCAGTTACTCAGGGGAGGCGACTAATGAAAAACTGTTTTTT.

This clonotype came up a few times. The genes are TRBV18 and TRBJ2-1; 14 nucleotides match TRBD2. The CDR3 has 17 amino acids. V shed 6 bases, J shed 4 bases, and the junction held 8 bases outside the gene matches. The V gene's germline CDR1 is KGHSH and CDR2 LQKENI. The CDR3 DNA is TGTGCCAGCTCCCTACGGACTAGCGGGGGGTTTTACAATGAGCAGTTCTTC. Translation: CASSLRTSGGFYNEQFF.

This clonotype was seen a handful of times. J is TRBJ2-5 and V is TRBV9, with D perhaps TRBD1 or TRBD2 (5 bases each). V was trimmed by 0 bases and J by 2 bases, leaving 8 bases between them. Germline values: CDR1 SGDLS, CDR2 YYNGEE. The CDR3 length is 14 residues. CDR3 sequence (DNA): TGTGCCAGCAGCGTAGGGTGGGGGCAAGAGACCCAGTACTTC. This encodes CASSVGWGQETQYF.

The chain recombines TRBV4-1 with TRBJ1-4; 8 nucleotides match TRBD1. This CDR3 is built from 14 residues. Germline V gene lookup returns CDR1 MGHRA and CDR2 YSYEKL. J lost 6 bases, V lost 5 bases, and 5 bases had no gene match. For the CDR3, the DNA is TGCGCCAGCAGCGACCGGGACAGGCATGAAAAACTGTTTTTT. It encodes CASSDRDRHEKLFF.

The chain combines TRBV5-1 with TRBJ2-3, with D perhaps given as TRBD1 or TRBD2 (5 bases each). Germline lookup yields CDR1 SGHRS and CDR2 YFSETQ. V lost 3 bases, J lost 2 bases, and 13 bases lay in between. The CDR3 has 15 amino acids. Written as DNA, the CDR3 is TGCGCCAGCAGCTCCGGGACGGATAACACAGATACGCAGTATTTT. Its protein product is CASSSGTDNTDTQYF.

The chain uses TRBV10-3 and TRBJ2-5; TRBD2 is a possible D gene (6 bases). CDR1 is ENHRY and CDR2 is SYGVKD in the germline V gene. The V gene lost 6 bases and the J gene lost 1 base, with 6 bases spanning the gap. The CDR3 spans 12 residues. The CDR3 is CAISGGQETQYF. CDR3 bases: TGTGCCATCAGCGGGGGCCAAGAGACCCAGTACTTC.

The CDR3 region is CASRRAPDYEQYF. CDR3 in DNA: TGTGCCAGCAGGCGGGCCCCTGACTACGAGCAGTACTTC. The rearrangement links TRBV7-2 to TRBJ2-7; a possible D gene is TRBD2 (5 bases). The germline V gene has CDR1 SGHTA and CDR2 FQGNSA. V lost 6 bases and J 3 bases, leaving 12 bases between the germline ends. The CDR3 extends over 13 amino acids.